The 11 T cell receptor beta chains in this list originate from one sample, sequenced in a study of blood T cell repertoires in COVID-19. Method: immunoSEQ multiplex PCR; TCRdb's copy keeps in-frame clones and lacks some. The sample has roughly 240,000 clones, 86% seen once; the top ten hold 5.5% to 6.5%. Sequencing input: peripheral blood. The receptors shown here come from a woman aged 80 or older with COVID-19, enrolled during active disease.

Only a few counts were recorded for this clone. The V call is TRBV7-2, the J call TRBJ1-6; 7 bases map to TRBD1. The CDR3 extends over 15 amino acids. Looked up from germline, CDR1 is SGHTA and CDR2 is FQGNSA. V shed 6 bases, J shed 7 bases, and the junction held 9 bases outside the gene matches. This chain's CDR3 is CASRTRDRLNSPLHF. The DNA for the CDR3 is TGTGCCAGCAGGACCCGGGACAGACTCAATTCACCCCTCCACTTT.

The chain carries TRBV6-5 and TRBJ1-5; 9 bases align to TRBD1. The CDR3 is 13 amino acids. Germline V lookup: CDR1 MNHEY, CDR2 SVGAGI. The V segment lost 4 bases and the J segment 9 bases; nucleotides outside the gene matches: 4. CDR3 residues: CASSLTGGGPQHF. CDR3 DNA: TGTGCCAGCAGTTTGACAGGGGGGGGGCCCCAGCATTTT.

The chain has TRBV3-1 (or the pseudogene TRBV3-2) and TRBJ1-6; no firm D call. The V gene lost 8 bases and the J gene lost 4 bases, with 12 bases spanning the gap. Germline CDR1 is LGHDT and CDR2 is YNNKEL (reference sequence). CDR3 size: 14 residues. The DNA of the CDR3 is TGTGCCAGCGCGACGGCAGGTTATAATTCACCCCTCCACTTT. This gives the protein CASATAGYNSPLHF.

Concerning this clone: This sample includes further DNA sequences coding for the same CDR3. This chain joins TRBV10-2 and TRBJ1-5; a weak D match, TRBD1 (6 bases). Trimming stripped 3 bases from V and 4 bases from J, with 10 bases between. The germline gives CDR1 WSHSY, CDR2 SAAADI. The CDR3 extends over 14 amino acids. The CDR3 region is CASSESGVNQPQHF. As DNA, the CDR3 is TGCGCCAGCAGTGAATCAGGGGTAAATCAGCCCCAGCATTTT.

V gene TRBV5-1 combines with J gene TRBJ2-7, with a weak D call TRBD1 (6 bases). V lost 2 bases, J lost 2 bases, and 17 bases lay in between. Germline values: CDR1 SGHRS, CDR2 YFSETQ. CDR3 length equals 16 residues. The chain's CDR3 is CASSLMGAGSAYEQYF. For the CDR3, the DNA is TGCGCCAGCAGCTTAATGGGGGCCGGGTCGGCCTACGAGCAGTACTTC. Looking up the rest from reference TRBV5-1 and TRBJ2-7 gives the full variable domain: KAGVTQTPRYLIKTRGQQVTLSCSPISGHRSVSWYQQTPGQGLQFLFEYFSETQRNKGNFPGRFSGRQFSNSRSEMNVSTLELGDSALYLCASSLMGAGSAYEQYFGPGTRLTVT.

Only one count was recorded for this clone. This chain uses TRBV6-6 with TRBJ1-2, with D unresolved. The CDR3 totals 12 residues. Trimming pared 4 bases from V and 8 bases from J, leaving 11 bases between. Germline-derived CDR1 and CDR2 are MNHNY and SVGAGI (reference sequence). The CDR3 coding sequence is TGTGCCAGCAGTTCCGGGGTTGGGGGCTACACCTTC. Its protein product is CASSSGVGGYTF.

This chain uses TRBV2 with TRBJ1-4; 7 nucleotides match TRBD1. The CDR3 is 12 residues long. From germline, CDR1 is SNHLY and CDR2 FYNNEI. Trimming took 4 bases from V and 14 from J; bases not matched to a gene: 7. The CDR3 loop reads CASSATTGRLFF. In nucleotides, the CDR3 is TGTGCCAGCAGTGCCACGACAGGGAGGCTGTTTTTT.

This clone showed up just once. The CDR3 loop is CASSPYSGREQFF. CDR3 nucleotides: TGTGCCAGCAGTCCCTATAGCGGCCGTGAGCAGTTCTTC. The chain carries TRBV28 and TRBJ2-1, with D tentatively TRBD2 (6 bases). The CDR3 length is 13 residues. Germline loops: CDR1 MDHEN, CDR2 SYDVKM. V gave up 5 bases and J gave up 9 bases, with 14 bases separating them.

This clone was recorded a few times. The chain uses TRBV4-1 and TRBJ1-1; the D is unclear. The CDR3 extends over 15 amino acids. CDR1 MGHRA and CDR2 YSYEKL come from the germline V gene. V gave up 1 base and J gave up 4 bases, with 13 bases separating them. CDR3 bases: TGCGCCAGCAGCCAAGTAGGCGGGGTGGGCACTGAAGCTTTCTTT. Protein sequence: CASSQVGGVGTEAFF.

This chain uses TRBV5-1 with TRBJ2-1; possibly TRBD2 for D (6 bases). V lost 4 bases and J 9 bases, leaving 14 bases between the germline ends. In germline, CDR1 is SGHRS, CDR2 YFSETQ. The length of the CDR3 is 13 residues. The chain's CDR3 is CASSEGPGGEQFF. The CDR3 bases are TGCGCCAGCAGCGAGGGACCCGGGGGTGAGCAGTTCTTC.

The chain carries TRBV6-1 and TRBJ1-1, with 7 bases matching TRBD1. The CDR3 runs 18 residues. The V and J ends lost 4 bases and 1 base, in that order; junction bases with no gene match: 15. CDR1 and CDR2 from the germline V gene are MNHNS and SASEGT. The CDR3 DNA is TGTGCCAGCAGTGGAGCTGGACCAGGGACAGTTTGGAACACTGAAGCTTTCTTT. Amino acid sequence: CASSGAGPGTVWNTEAFF.